This T cell receptor beta chain is drawn from a study of blood T cell repertoires in COVID-19. Overall study: Samples came from the United States, Italy and Spain, spanning acute and convalescent COVID-19. T cells, B-cell-depleted T cells, or PBMCs supplied cDNA or gDNA.

The CDR3 sequence is 13 residues long. The V segment lost 7 bases and the J segment 4 bases; nucleotides outside the gene matches: 2. Germline V gene sequence: CDR1 KGHDR, CDR2 SFDVKD. In the source study's methods: Amplified reference gene primers provided the basis for estimating nucleated cell counts. TCRdb's copy holds only in-frame clones and misses some; the assay was immunoSEQ multiplex PCR. V and J calls and clone size come straight from that table; D and trimming were deduced from the DNA. Among some 150,000 clones, 79% were seen once, and the ten largest hold just under 5%. Followed over time, Seattle patients had been enrolled while infection was active.

The specimen sequenced was peripheral blood. The chain couples TRBV24-1 to TRBJ2-3; 9 bases align to TRBD2. The receptor was derived from a woman between 70 and 85 years old with COVID-19, enrolled during active disease. CDR3 protein: CATRLAGADTQYF. The CDR3 DNA reads as TGTGCCACCAGGTTAGCGGGGGCAGATACGCAGTATTTT.